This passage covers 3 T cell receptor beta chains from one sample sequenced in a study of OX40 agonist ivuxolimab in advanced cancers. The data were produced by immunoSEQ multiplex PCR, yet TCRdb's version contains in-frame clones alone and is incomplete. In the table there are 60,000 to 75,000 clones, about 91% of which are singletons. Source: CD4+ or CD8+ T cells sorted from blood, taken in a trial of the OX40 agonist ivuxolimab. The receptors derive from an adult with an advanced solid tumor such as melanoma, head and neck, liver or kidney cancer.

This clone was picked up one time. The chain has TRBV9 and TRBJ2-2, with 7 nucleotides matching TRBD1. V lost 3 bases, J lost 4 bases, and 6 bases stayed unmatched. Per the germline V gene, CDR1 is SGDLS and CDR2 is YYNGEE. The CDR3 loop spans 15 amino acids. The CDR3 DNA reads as TGTGCCAGCAGCGCGCGACAGGGCGGCACCGGGGAGCTGTTTTTT. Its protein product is CASSARQGGTGELFF.

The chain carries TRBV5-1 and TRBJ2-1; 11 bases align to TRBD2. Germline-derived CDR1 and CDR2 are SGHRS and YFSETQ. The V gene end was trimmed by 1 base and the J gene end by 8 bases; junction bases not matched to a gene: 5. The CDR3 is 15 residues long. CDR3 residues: CASSLRVAGGDEQFF. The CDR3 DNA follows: TGCGCCAGCAGCTTGAGGGTAGCGGGAGGGGATGAGCAGTTCTTC.

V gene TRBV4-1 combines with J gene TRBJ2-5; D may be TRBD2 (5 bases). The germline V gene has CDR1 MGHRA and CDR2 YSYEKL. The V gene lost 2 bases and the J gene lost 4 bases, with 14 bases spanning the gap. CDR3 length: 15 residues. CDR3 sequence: CASSQRRGGGETQYF. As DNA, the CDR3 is TGCGCCAGCAGCCAACGGCGAGGAGGAGGAGAGACCCAGTACTTC.